The rows below give T cell receptor beta chains drawn from one sample of a study of identical twins. From the 5' RACE reads, TCRdb called clonotypes with MiXCR, one entry per CDR3 protein. The sample carries 510,000 or so distinct CDR3 sequences, roughly 15% recorded once. The same data also went into a second study, on yellow fever vaccine responses in identical twins.

Sequenced: CD4+ T cells sorted from blood. All receptors derive from a woman between 18 and 30 years old in good health. The CDR3 runs from the conserved cysteine through the conserved F or W. A D gene is named only where the DNA matches it firmly. Expanded clones are given a class, and other clones once, few, many or no size at all.

cdr3_nt	cdr3_aa	clone_size	v_call	j_call	d_call	cdr3_length
TGTGCCAGCAGCCGGACTAGCATTGAGCAGTTCTTC	CASSRTSIEQFF	NA	TRBV12-3/TRBV12-4	TRBJ2-1	TRBD2	12
TGCAGTGCTAGGACAGCGGGAGGGCTAGAGACCCAGTACTTC	CSARTAGGLETQYF	few	TRBV20-1	TRBJ2-5	TRBD2	14
TGTGCCAGCAGCTTAGTTCTACAGACAGATACGCAGTATTTT	CASSLVLQTDTQYF	few	TRBV7-9	TRBJ2-3	NA	14
TGTGCCAGCAGTTTCCCCCCCGGACAGGGGCGAACCTACGAGCAGTACTTC	CASSFPPGQGRTYEQYF	NA	TRBV28	TRBJ2-7	TRBD1	17
TGTGCCAGCAGCTCTGGTGATCCGACCGGATACAATGAGCAGTTCTTC	CASSSGDPTGYNEQFF	NA	TRBV5-4	TRBJ2-1	NA	16
TGCGCCAGCAGCCCGCGGACAGGGAGTTTCGACGAGCAGTACTTC	CASSPRTGSFDEQYF	few	TRBV5-1	TRBJ2-7	TRBD1	15
TGCGCCAGCAGCACTACCGGGCCGCCCTACGAGCAGTACTTC	CASSTTGPPYEQYF	few	TRBV5-1	TRBJ2-7	NA	14
TGTGCCAGCACCCTCGGACTAGTTTCCCCAGATACGCAGTATTTT	CASTLGLVSPDTQYF	NA	TRBV12-3/TRBV12-4	TRBJ2-3	TRBD2	15
TGTGCCAGCAGCCCCCAGGGCACGGGAGGGGATACGCAGTATTTT	CASSPQGTGGDTQYF	NA	TRBV27	TRBJ2-3	TRBD2	15
TGTGCCAGCAGCCGCGGGACAGCGAACACCGGGGAGCTGTTTTTT	CASSRGTANTGELFF	many	TRBV11-2	TRBJ2-2	NA	15
TGCAGCGTTCCTCCAGGACACCAAAGTAACAGAATGAACACTGAAGCTTTCTTT	CSVPPGHQSNRMNTEAFF	NA	TRBV29-1	TRBJ1-1	NA	18
TGTGCCAGCAGCGGAACTGGCGGGGGCCAAGAGACCCAGTACTTC	CASSGTGGGQETQYF	NA	TRBV27	TRBJ2-5	TRBD2	15